What follows describes a single T cell receptor (beta chain). The target antigen is unknown. Primers for the PCR totalled 60 Vbeta and 13 Jbeta. This table comes from immunoSEQ multiplex PCR, and its TCRdb copy is limited to in-frame clones, with some not included. The sample consists of 210,000 or so clones, less than 80% of them appearing once. The CDR3 runs to 14 residues. Germline V lookup: CDR1 MGHDK, CDR2 SYGVNS. Trimming removed 2 bases at V and 6 bases at J, with 10 bases between. This record belongs to a study of cytomegalovirus exposure and HLA in healthy donors. Study-level points and caveats: Presence/absence analyses supposed approximately even sequencing depth among donors.

This TCR was sampled from a girl aged 2-15 years in good health and CMV-seronegative. Sequencing was carried out using PBMCs. V gene TRBV25-1 combines with J gene TRBJ1-4; no definite D call. CDR3 DNA: TGTGCCAGCAGTGAACGCCCGGGGTATGAAAAACTGTTTTTT. It encodes CASSERPGYEKLFF. Supplemented by reference TRBV25-1 and TRBJ1-4, the full variable domain reads EADIYQTPRYLVIGTGKKITLECSQTMGHDKMYWYQQDPGMELHLIHYSYGVNSTEKGDLSSESTVSRIRTEHFPLTLESARPSHTSQYLCASSERPGYEKLFFGSGTQLSVL.